This record covers a single T cell receptor beta chain. This clone's antigen is unknown. Base qualities are not provided; no much larger clone lies one nucleotide away. The CDR3 runs 14 amino acids, cysteine and phenylalanine included. Just CDR3 DNA is preserved here, 42 bases in frame from base 1. The junction shows trimming of 4 bases on V and 7 bases on J, and the gene matches do not reach 3 bases of it. Looking up the germline V gene yields CDR1 MNHEY and CDR2 SVGAGI. Patients with a history of autoimmune disease or receiving systemic immunosuppression were excluded from the trial. In every dose cohort, peripheral blood was drawn for TCR sequencing at baseline, cycle 4 day 1, and cycle 7 day 1. The samples were drawn from a first-in-human, open-label, multicenter phase I dose-escalation trial of ivuxolimab. Adults with locally advanced or metastatic melanoma, renal cell carcinoma, hepatocellular carcinoma or head and neck squamous cell carcinoma were enrolled in the trial. CD4+ and CD8+ T cells were sorted separately from peripheral blood before TCR sequencing.

The entry originates in a study of OX40 agonist ivuxolimab in advanced cancers. A note on the overall study: The costimulatory receptor OX40 (CD134) was targeted by ivuxolimab, a fully human IgG2 agonistic monoclonal antibody. Patients were allowed to have had prior anti-PD-1, anti-PD-L1 or anti-CTLA-4 therapy, and 40% to 45% of the dose-escalation patients had previously received checkpoint inhibitors. Of the 52 patients in dose escalation, about 20 had hepatocellular carcinoma, some 15 had melanoma, 9 had renal cell carcinoma and 9 had head and neck cancer. Intravenous ivuxolimab was administered to patients every 2 weeks at six dose levels: 0.01, 0.1, 0.3, 1.5, 3 and 10 mg/kg. Partial responses occurred in three dose-escalation patients: two with cutaneous melanoma and one with hepatocellular carcinoma. The monotherapy dose-escalation portion (N of about 50 patients) of the phase I ivuxolimab trial is reported in the paper. The point of sequencing TCRbeta in the periphery was to test whether ivuxolimab changed TCR sequence diversity and drove clonal T-cell expansion. The dose-escalation cohort was over 70% male with a mean age of approximately 59 years, ranging from roughly 20 to 80. What the study reported, not specific to this receptor: Low levels of normalized T-cell clonal expansion were also seen in some patients who did not respond. In the 0.1-3.0 mg/kg groups, partial responders had among the lowest normalized peripheral clonal expansion, particularly in CD8+ T cells. At doses of 0.1 to 3.0 mg/kg, clonal expansion of both CD4+ and CD8+ blood T cells was observed from baseline to week 6. The antigen specificity of the peripheral T cells that underwent clonal expansion was not determined. On average, CD8+ T cells showed more expanded clones than CD4+ T cells after ivuxolimab.

Genomic DNA was isolated from the sorted cells so that the TCRbeta CDR3 region could be sequenced. The immunoSEQ Assay was used to sequence the TCRbeta CDR3 regions. TCRdb stores this immuneACCESS table with in-frame sequences only. Part of the clones is absent; in the studies checked, under half of the shortfall reflects unresolved V genes, and no reason is known for the rest. This sample comprises 120,000 or so clones, about 92% of them detected only once. The ten largest clones represent 0.25% to 0.3% of the sample. The sample in question was CD4+ or CD8+ T cells sorted from blood, obtained in a trial of the OX40 agonist ivuxolimab. The sequence joins TRBV6-5 to TRBJ2-1; 11 bases in the junction line up with TRBD2. The clonotype originates from an adult with an advanced solid tumor such as melanoma, head and neck, liver or kidney cancer. The nucleotide sequence reads TGTGCCAGCAGTTCGGGACTAGCGGAAAATGAGCAGTTCTTC. This gives the protein CASSSGLAENEQFF.